This T cell receptor beta chain was observed in a study of OX40 agonist ivuxolimab in advanced cancers. Whole-study results and caveats: Also showing low normalized T-cell clonal expansion were some of the nonresponders.

Exclusion of a patient followed from autoimmune disease history or systemic immunosuppression. Germline lookup yields CDR1 SNHLY and CDR2 FYNNEI. The CDR3 runs 13 residues. Clones were sequenced by immunoSEQ multiplex PCR, and TCRdb holds only the in-frame ones, with some missing. Among 77,000 or so clones listed, 90% were seen once. A remark on this clone: Antigen specificity is unknown. An end of the junction does not agree with germline; a read error may underlie this.

The sequences come from CD4+ or CD8+ T cells sorted from blood, collected in a trial of the OX40 agonist ivuxolimab. The sequence was obtained from an adult with an advanced solid tumor such as melanoma, head and neck, liver or kidney cancer. This chain joins TRBV2 and TRBJ1-5; D gene uncertain. CDR3 DNA sequence: TGTGCCAGCGGTGACACGGGCAATCAGCCCCAGCATTTT. As protein: CASGDTGNQPQHF.